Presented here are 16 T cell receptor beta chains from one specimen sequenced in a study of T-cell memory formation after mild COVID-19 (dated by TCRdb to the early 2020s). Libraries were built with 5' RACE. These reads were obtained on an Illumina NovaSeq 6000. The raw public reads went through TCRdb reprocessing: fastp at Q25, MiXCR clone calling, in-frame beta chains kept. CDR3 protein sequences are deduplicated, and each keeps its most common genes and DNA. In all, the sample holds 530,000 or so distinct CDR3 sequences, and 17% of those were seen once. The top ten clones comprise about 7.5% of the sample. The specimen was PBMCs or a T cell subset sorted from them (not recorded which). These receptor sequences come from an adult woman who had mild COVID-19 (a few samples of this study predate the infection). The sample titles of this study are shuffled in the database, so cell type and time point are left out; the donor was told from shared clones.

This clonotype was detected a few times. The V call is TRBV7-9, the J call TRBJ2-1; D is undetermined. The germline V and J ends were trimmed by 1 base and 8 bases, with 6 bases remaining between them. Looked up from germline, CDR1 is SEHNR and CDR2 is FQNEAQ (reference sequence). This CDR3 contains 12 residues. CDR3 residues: CASSLDFYEQFF. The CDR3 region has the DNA TGTGCCAGCAGCTTAGATTTCTATGAGCAGTTCTTC.

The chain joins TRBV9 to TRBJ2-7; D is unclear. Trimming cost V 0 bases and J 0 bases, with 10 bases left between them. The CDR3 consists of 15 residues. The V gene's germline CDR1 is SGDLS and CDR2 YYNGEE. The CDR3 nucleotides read TGTGCCAGCAGCGTAGGGGTGGGCAACTCCTACGAGCAGTACTTC. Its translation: CASSVGVGNSYEQYF.

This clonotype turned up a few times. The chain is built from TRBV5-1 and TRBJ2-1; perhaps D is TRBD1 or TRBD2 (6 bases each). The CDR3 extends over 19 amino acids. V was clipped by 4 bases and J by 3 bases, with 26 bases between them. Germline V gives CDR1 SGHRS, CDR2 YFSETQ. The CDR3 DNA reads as TGCGCCAGCAGCCATGTCGGGGGCGCCCAGGTCACCAGCTACAATGAGCAGTTCTTC. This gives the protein CASSHVGGAQVTSYNEQFF.

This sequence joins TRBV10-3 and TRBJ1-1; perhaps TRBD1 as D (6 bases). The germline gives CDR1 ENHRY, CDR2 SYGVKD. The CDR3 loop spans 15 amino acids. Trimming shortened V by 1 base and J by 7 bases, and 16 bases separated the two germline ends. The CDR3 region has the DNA TGTGCCATCAGTGAGTTCCTTGGACAGTTCAATGAAGCTTTCTTT. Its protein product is CAISEFLGQFNEAFF.

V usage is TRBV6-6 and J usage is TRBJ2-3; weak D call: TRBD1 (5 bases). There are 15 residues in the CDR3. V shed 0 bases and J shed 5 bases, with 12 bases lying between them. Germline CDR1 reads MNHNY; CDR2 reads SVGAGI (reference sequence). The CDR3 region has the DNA TGTGCCAGCAGTTACTCGATAGGGGCGGTAGATACGCAGTATTTT. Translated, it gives CASSYSIGAVDTQYF.

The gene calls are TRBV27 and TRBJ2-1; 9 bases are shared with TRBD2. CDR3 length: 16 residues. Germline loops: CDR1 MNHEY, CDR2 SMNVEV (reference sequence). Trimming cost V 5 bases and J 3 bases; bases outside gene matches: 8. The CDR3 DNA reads TGTGCCAGCAGTCGAGCAGGAGCGGGGGGCTACAATGAGCAGTTCTTC. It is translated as CASSRAGAGGYNEQFF.

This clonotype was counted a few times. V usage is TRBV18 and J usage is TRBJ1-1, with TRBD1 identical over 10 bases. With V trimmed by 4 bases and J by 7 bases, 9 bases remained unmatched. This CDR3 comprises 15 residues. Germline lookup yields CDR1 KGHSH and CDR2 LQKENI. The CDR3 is CASSRQGTGEGEAFF. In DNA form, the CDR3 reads TGTGCCAGCTCACGACAAGGGACAGGGGAAGGTGAAGCTTTCTTT.

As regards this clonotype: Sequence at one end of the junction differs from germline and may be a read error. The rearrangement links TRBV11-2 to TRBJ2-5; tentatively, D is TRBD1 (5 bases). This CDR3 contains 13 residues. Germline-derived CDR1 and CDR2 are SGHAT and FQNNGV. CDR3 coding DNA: TGTGCCAGCAGGGACATCTCCCAAGAGACCCAGAACTTC. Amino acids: CASRDISQETQNF.

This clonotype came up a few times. CDR3 residues: CASSRRTRDVNEQFF. The CDR3, as DNA: TGTGCCAGTAGCCGCCGGACCCGGGACGTCAATGAGCAGTTCTTC. The genes are TRBV19 and TRBJ2-1; D possibly matches TRBD1 or TRBD2 (5 bases each). From germline, CDR1 is LNHDA and CDR2 SQIVND (reference sequence). CDR3 size: 15 residues. V shed 6 bases and J shed 6 bases, with 18 bases lying between them.

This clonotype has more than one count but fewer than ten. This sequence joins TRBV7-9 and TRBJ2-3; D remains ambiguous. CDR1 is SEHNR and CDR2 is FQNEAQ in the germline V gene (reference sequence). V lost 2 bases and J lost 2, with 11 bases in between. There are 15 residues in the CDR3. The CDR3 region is CASSLIRIDTDTQYF. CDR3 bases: TGTGCCAGCAGCTTAATAAGGATTGACACAGATACGCAGTATTTT. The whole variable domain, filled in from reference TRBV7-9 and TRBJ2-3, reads DTGVSQNPRHKITKRGQNVTFRCDPISEHNRLYWYRQTLGQGPEFLTYFQNEAQLEKSRLLSDRFSAERPKGSFSTLEIQRTEQGDSAMYLCASSLIRIDTDTQYFGPGTRLTVL.

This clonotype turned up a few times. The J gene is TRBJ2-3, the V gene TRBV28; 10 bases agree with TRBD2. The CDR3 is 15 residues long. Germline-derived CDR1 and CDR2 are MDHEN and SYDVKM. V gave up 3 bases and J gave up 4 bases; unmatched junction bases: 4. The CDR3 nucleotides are TGTGCCAGCAGTTTCGCGACTAGCGGGCCAGATACGCAGTATTTT. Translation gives CASSFATSGPDTQYF. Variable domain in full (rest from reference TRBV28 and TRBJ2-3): DVKVTQSSRYLVKRTGEKVFLECVQDMDHENMFWYRQDPGLGLRLIYFSYDVKMKEKGDIPEGYSVSREKKERFSLILESASTNQTSMYLCASSFATSGPDTQYFGPGTRLTVL.

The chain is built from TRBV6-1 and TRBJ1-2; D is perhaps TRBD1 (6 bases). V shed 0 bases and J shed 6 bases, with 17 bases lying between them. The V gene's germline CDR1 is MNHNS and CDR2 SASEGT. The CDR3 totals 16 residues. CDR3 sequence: CASSEASLARQDGYTF. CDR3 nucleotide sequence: TGTGCCAGCAGTGAAGCCTCCTTAGCCCGACAGGATGGCTACACCTTC.

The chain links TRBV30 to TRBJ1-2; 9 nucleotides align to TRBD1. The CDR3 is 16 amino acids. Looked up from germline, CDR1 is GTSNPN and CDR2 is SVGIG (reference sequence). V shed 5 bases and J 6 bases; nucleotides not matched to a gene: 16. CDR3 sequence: CAWASTWTGAPDGYTF. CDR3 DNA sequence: TGTGCCTGGGCGTCAACCTGGACAGGGGCGCCTGATGGCTACACCTTC. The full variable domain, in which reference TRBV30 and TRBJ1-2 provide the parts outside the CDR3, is SQTIHQWPATLVQPVGSPLSLECTVEGTSNPNLYWYRQAAGRGLQLLFYSVGIGQISSEVPQNLSASRPQDRQFILSSKKLLLSDSGFYLCAWASTWTGAPDGYTFGSGTRLTVV.

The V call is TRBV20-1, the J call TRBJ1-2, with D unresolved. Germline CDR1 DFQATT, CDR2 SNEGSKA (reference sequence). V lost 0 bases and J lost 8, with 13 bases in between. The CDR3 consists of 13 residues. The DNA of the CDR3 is TGCAGTGCTAGAGATCACGGATCGTACGGCTACACCTTC. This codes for CSARDHGSYGYTF.

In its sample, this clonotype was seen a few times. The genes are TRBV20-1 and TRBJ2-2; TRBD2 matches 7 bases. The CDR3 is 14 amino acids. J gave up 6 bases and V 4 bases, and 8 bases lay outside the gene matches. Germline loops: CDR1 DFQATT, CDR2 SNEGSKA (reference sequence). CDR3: CSAMGGSVAGELFF. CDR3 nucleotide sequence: TGCAGTGCTATGGGCGGGAGCGTCGCCGGGGAGCTGTTTTTT.

The DNA of the CDR3 is TGTGCCAGCAGCCAAGCCGCCCTTGCGTCCCCCTACGAGCAGTACTTC. The encoded protein is CASSQAALASPYEQYF. The chain has TRBV3-1 and TRBJ2-7, with D hard to call. CDR3 length equals 16 residues. Between the trimmed V and J ends, which lost 1 base and 2 bases, there was a span of 15 bases. Germline loops: CDR1 LGHDT, CDR2 YNNKEL (reference sequence).